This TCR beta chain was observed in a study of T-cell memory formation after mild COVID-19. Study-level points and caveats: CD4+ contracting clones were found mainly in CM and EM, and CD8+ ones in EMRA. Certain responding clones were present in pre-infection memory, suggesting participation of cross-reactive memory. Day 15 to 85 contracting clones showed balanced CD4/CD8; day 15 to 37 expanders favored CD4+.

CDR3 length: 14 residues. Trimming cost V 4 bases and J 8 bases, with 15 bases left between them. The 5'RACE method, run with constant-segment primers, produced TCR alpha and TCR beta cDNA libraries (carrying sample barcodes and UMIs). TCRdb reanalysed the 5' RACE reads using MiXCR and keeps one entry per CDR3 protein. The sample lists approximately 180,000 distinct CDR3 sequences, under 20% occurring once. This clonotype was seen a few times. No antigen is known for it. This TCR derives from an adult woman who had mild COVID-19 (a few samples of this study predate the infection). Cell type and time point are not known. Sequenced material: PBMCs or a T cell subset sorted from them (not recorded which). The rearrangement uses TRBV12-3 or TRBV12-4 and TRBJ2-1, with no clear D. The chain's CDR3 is CASSYWTLIYEQFF. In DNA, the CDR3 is TGTGCCAGCAGTTACTGGACCCTGATCTATGAGCAGTTCTTC.